What follows are 20 T cell receptor beta chains derived from one specimen sequenced in a study of beta chain features in type 1 diabetes. Findings and limits, study-wide: For Type 1 diabetes patients, all four CD4+ subsets carried TCRB CDR3s that were moderately but significantly shorter.

The antigens of these receptors remain unknown. Expressed TCRB transcripts were sequenced after all isolated RNA was converted to cDNA. Libraries were prepared by immunoSEQ multiplex PCR; TCRdb keeps only in-frame clonotypes and omits some of them. The sample gives around 45,000 clones, just under 45% of which show up once; approximately 0.13% is in the top ten. Sequencing was performed on stem cell memory CD4+ T cells from blood. All receptors derive from a man aged 25 to 45 with type 1 diabetes.

This chain connects TRBV28 to TRBJ1-5; D perhaps matches TRBD1 (5 bases). Trimming took off 6 bases at V and 2 bases at J, with 8 bases between the two ends. Per germline, CDR1 MDHEN and CDR2 SYDVKM. The CDR3 sequence is 13 residues long. The CDR3 spells CASSRGGNQPQHF. CDR3 DNA: TGTGCCAGCAGCCGGGGGGGCAATCAGCCCCAGCATTTT.

This clone has a handful of counts. The rearrangement uses TRBV27 and TRBJ2-7; TRBD1 is a possible D gene (6 bases). Trimming cost V 4 bases and J 3 bases, with 13 bases left between them. Germline CDR1 MNHEY, CDR2 SMNVEV (reference sequence). The CDR3 loop spans 14 amino acids. Here the CDR3 reads CASSSHRVIYEQYF. As DNA, the CDR3 is TGTGCCAGCAGTTCCCACAGGGTAATCTACGAGCAGTACTTC.

The V and J genes are TRBV7-2 and TRBJ1-2; possible D gene TRBD1, 5 bases. Germline CDR1 is SGHTA and CDR2 is FQGNSA. The CDR3 runs 14 residues. The V gene lost 1 base and the J gene lost 5 bases, with 11 bases spanning the gap. CDR3 residues: CASSLGSSGYGYTF. The CDR3 DNA reads TGTGCCAGCAGCTTAGGCAGCTCAGGGTATGGCTACACCTTC.

This sequence joins TRBV28 and TRBJ1-2; 9 bases align to TRBD1. CDR1 and CDR2 (germline): MDHEN, SYDVKM. This CDR3 is built from 17 residues. V shed 4 bases, J shed 6 bases, and the junction held 15 bases outside the gene matches. The DNA for the CDR3 is TGTGCCAGCAGTTCTAACAGGGGGCGAGAGTGGGTTCATGGCTACACCTTC. Translated: CASSSNRGREWVHGYTF.

This clone has just a few counts. This chain joins TRBV6-5 and TRBJ2-1; TRBD1 matches at 7 bases. V lost 8 bases to trimming and J lost 6 bases; unmatched junction nucleotides: 4. Germline V gene sequence: CDR1 MNHEY, CDR2 SVGAGI. The CDR3 has 12 residues. The CDR3 DNA follows: TGTGCCAGCGGGGACAGCTTCAATGAGCAGTTCTTC. Its translation is CASGDSFNEQFF.

CDR3 DNA sequence: TGTGCCAGCAGCCTCGGACAGAATCAGCCCCAGCATTTT. Its translation is CASSLGQNQPQHF. The chain has TRBV7-8 and TRBJ1-5; perhaps TRBD1 as D (6 bases). CDR3 length equals 13 residues. V was pared by 5 bases and J by 4 bases, with 9 bases between. From germline, CDR1 is SGHVS and CDR2 FQNEAQ.

V usage is TRBV2 and J usage is TRBJ2-2; D is unresolved. CDR1 is SNHLY and CDR2 is FYNNEI in the germline V gene. With 3 bases removed from V and 5 bases from J, the gap between germline ends came to 7 bases. This CDR3 has 13 residues. CDR3 bases: TGTGCCAGCAGTGATAGAAAAACCGGGGAGCTGTTTTTT. Translated: CASSDRKTGELFF. Full variable domain (remainder filled in from reference TRBV2 and TRBJ2-2): EPEVTQTPSHQVTQMGQEVILRCVPISNHLYFYWYRQILGQKVEFLVSFYNNEISEKSEIFDDQFSVERPDGSNFTLKIRSTKLEDSAMYFCASSDRKTGELFFGEGSRLTVL.

The gene calls are TRBV19 and TRBJ2-5; 8 positions agree with TRBD1. CDR3 length: 15 residues. J gave up 9 bases and V 4 bases, and 13 bases lay outside the gene matches. Germline CDR1 reads LNHDA; CDR2 reads SQIVND (reference sequence). The DNA for the CDR3 is TGTGCCAGTAGTACCCAGGGGGCCCTTCTCCAGGCCCAGTACTTC. Protein: CASSTQGALLQAQYF. Full variable domain (remainder filled in from reference TRBV19 and TRBJ2-5): DGGITQSPKYLFRKEGQNVTLSCEQNLNHDAMYWYRQDPGQGLRLIYYSQIVNDFQKGDIAEGYSVSREKKESFPLTVTSAQKNPTAFYLCASSTQGALLQAQYFGPGTRLLVL.

This chain joins TRBV28 and TRBJ2-1; D might be TRBD2 (6 bases). CDR1 is MDHEN, CDR2 SYDVKM, per germline. This CDR3 has 15 residues. Trimming removed 3 bases at V and 3 bases at J, with 12 bases between. The DNA for the CDR3 is TGTGCCAGCAGTTTTCGGAGGGGACTCTACAATGAGCAGTTCTTC. It encodes CASSFRRGLYNEQFF.

As to this clone: The junction departs from the called germline gene at one end, perhaps through a read error. The chain uses TRBV18 and TRBJ1-2; 7 bases map to TRBD1. Germline assignment: CDR1 KGHSH and CDR2 LQKENI. This CDR3 has 14 amino acids. DNA of the CDR3: TGTGCCAGCTCCCCACGACAGGGACACTATGGCTACACCTTC. This codes for CASSPRQGHYGYTF.

The rearrangement uses TRBV28 and TRBJ1-2, with 7 bases fitting TRBD1. Germline lookup yields CDR1 MDHEN and CDR2 SYDVKM. CDR3 length equals 14 residues. The trim removed 5 bases at V and 5 bases at J, leaving 8 bases unmatched. This CDR3 reads CASSETGIFYGYTF. In DNA, the CDR3 is TGTGCCAGCAGTGAGACAGGGATTTTTTATGGCTACACCTTC.

The gene calls are TRBV18 and TRBJ2-1; a possible D gene is TRBD2 (5 bases). Germline-derived CDR1 and CDR2 are KGHSH and LQKENI. The CDR3 sequence is 14 residues long. V dropped 3 bases and J dropped 9 bases, with 15 bases sitting between them. The CDR3 loop is CASSPRVDRVEQFF. DNA of the CDR3: TGTGCCAGCTCACCGAGGGTTGACCGGGTTGAGCAGTTCTTC.

The J gene is TRBJ2-1, the V gene TRBV5-1, with 11 nucleotides matching TRBD2. J lost 4 bases, V lost 1 base, and 4 bases had no gene match. Looked up from germline, CDR1 is SGHRS and CDR2 is YFSETQ. This CDR3 is built from 16 residues. The CDR3 reads CASSLPGTSGYNEQFF. CDR3 sequence (DNA): TGCGCCAGCAGCTTGCCCGGGACTAGCGGTTACAATGAGCAGTTCTTC.

V and J are TRBV7-8 and TRBJ1-2; TRBD1 matches 8 bases. Germline V gene lookup returns CDR1 SGHVS and CDR2 FQNEAQ. J gave up 4 bases and V 5 bases, and 6 bases lay outside the gene matches. The CDR3 sequence is 14 residues long. The CDR3 sequence: CASSPAGGRYGYTF. CDR3 bases: TGTGCCAGCAGCCCTGCAGGGGGCCGCTATGGCTACACCTTC.

This clone has more than one count but fewer than ten. The rearrangement uses TRBV7-9 and TRBJ2-7; D is possibly TRBD1 (6 bases). V was trimmed by 0 bases and J by 5 bases, leaving 11 bases between them. The CDR3 is 14 residues long. Germline CDR1 and CDR2: SEHNR and FQNEAQ (reference sequence). The chain's CDR3 is CASSLAGANHEQYF. The CDR3 region has the DNA TGTGCCAGCAGCTTAGCGGGGGCTAACCACGAGCAGTACTTC.

In its sample, this clone was seen a few times. The chain links TRBV6-5 to TRBJ2-4; D is perhaps TRBD2 (6 bases). Germline values: CDR1 MNHEY, CDR2 SVGAGI. This CDR3 spans 13 amino acids. V lost 4 bases and J lost 6, with 10 bases in between. CDR3 sequence (DNA): TGTGCCAGCAGTTCCAACGGGGGAAACATTCAGTACTTC. Its protein product is CASSSNGGNIQYF.

V is TRBV28 and J is TRBJ2-7; TRBD2 aligns across 8 bases. The CDR3 covers 14 residues. Germline V gives CDR1 MDHEN, CDR2 SYDVKM. V was clipped by 7 bases and J by 6 bases; unmatched bases: 11. CDR3 in amino acids: CASTRIAGSVEQYF. CDR3 sequence (DNA): TGTGCCAGCACCCGCATAGCGGGATCAGTCGAGCAGTACTTC.

This clone was counted between two and nine times. This chain links TRBV28 with TRBJ2-7; no clear D. CDR3 size: 12 residues. V lost 8 bases to trimming and J lost 0 bases, with 8 bases between them. The germline CDR1 and CDR2 sequences are MDHEN and SYDVKM. Here the CDR3 reads CASVSSSYEQYF. Here the CDR3 DNA reads TGTGCCAGCGTCTCGAGCTCCTACGAGCAGTACTTC.

The chain employs TRBV28 and TRBJ2-1; 8 nucleotides align to TRBD1. Trimming at V came to 4 bases and at J to 9 bases, leaving 11 bases not matched to a gene. Germline lookup yields CDR1 MDHEN and CDR2 SYDVKM. The CDR3 has 15 residues. Written as DNA, the CDR3 is TGTGCCAGCAGTTCGATCGGACAGGGCATAGGTGAGCAGTTCTTC. Its protein product is CASSSIGQGIGEQFF.

The chain links TRBV2 to TRBJ1-1; 7 bases align to TRBD1. The CDR3 extends over 13 amino acids. Trimming took 4 bases from V and 4 from J; bases not matched to a gene: 3. The V gene's germline CDR1 is SNHLY and CDR2 FYNNEI. The CDR3 loop is CASSGQGVTEAFF. In nucleotides, the CDR3 is TGTGCCAGCAGTGGACAGGGTGTCACTGAAGCTTTCTTT.